This entry lists 30 T cell receptor beta chains sequenced from one sample in a study of T cell repertoires in cytomegalovirus infection. TCRdb ran MiXCR on the reads and lists one entry per CDR3 protein. Here the sample spans under 850,000 distinct CDR3 sequences, under 40% being singletons. Sample: PBMCs. These receptors were obtained from a human donor in good health (CMV status not recorded). Some clones in this sample may be carry-over from other donors' samples.

This clonotype showed up just a few times. V and J are TRBV12-3 or TRBV12-4 and TRBJ2-3; D is tentatively TRBD1 or TRBD2 (5 bases each). V dropped 3 bases and J dropped 0 bases, with 10 bases sitting between them. The CDR3 is made up of 15 amino acids. Written as DNA, the CDR3 is TGTGCCAGCAGTTTTAGACGGGACAGCACAGATACGCAGTATTTT. This codes for CASSFRRDSTDTQYF.

This clonotype was observed a handful of times. This chain links TRBV7-9 with TRBJ2-7; TRBD2 is a possible D gene (6 bases). Germline assignment: CDR1 SEHNR and CDR2 FQNEAQ (reference sequence). The CDR3 is 15 residues long. V was trimmed by 1 base and J by 5 bases, leaving 15 bases between them. This CDR3 reads CASSLVLALSHEQYF. The CDR3 DNA reads as TGTGCCAGCAGCTTAGTACTAGCACTAAGCCACGAGCAGTACTTC.

This clonotype was observed a few times. The chain joins TRBV12-3 or TRBV12-4 to TRBJ1-1; D possibly corresponds to TRBD1 (6 bases). This CDR3 has 14 residues. Trimming took 6 bases from V and 4 from J, leaving 15 bases between them. This CDR3 reads CASSQQGLITEAFF. CDR3 bases: TGTGCCAGCAGCCAACAGGGTTTGATCACTGAAGCTTTCTTT.

This chain connects TRBV12-3 or TRBV12-4 to TRBJ2-3, with 8 bases aligning to TRBD2. After removal of 3 bases from V and 5 bases from J, the junction contained 10 bases not matched to a gene. The CDR3 runs to 16 residues. The CDR3 region is CASSLGLSGAIDTQYF. In DNA, the CDR3 is TGTGCCAGCAGTTTGGGTCTTAGCGGGGCCATAGATACGCAGTATTTT.

This clonotype was counted a few times. The V gene is TRBV4-1, the J gene TRBJ2-1; D gene uncertain. V was cut by 4 bases and J by 9 bases, with 10 bases left in between. In germline, CDR1 is MGHRA, CDR2 YSYEKL. This CDR3 contains 12 residues. In DNA, the CDR3 is TGCGCCAGCAGCCTAAGCGTGGCTGAGCAGTTCTTC. It translates to CASSLSVAEQFF.

In DNA, the CDR3 is TGTGCCACGGACAGGACGGTGAACACTGAAGCTTTCTTT. It specifies CATDRTVNTEAFF. The chain recombines TRBV14 with TRBJ1-1; 7 positions agree with TRBD1. The ends lost 10 bases at V and 0 bases at J; junction bases unmatched: 5. This CDR3 is built from 13 residues. Germline V CDR1 and CDR2: SGHDN, FVKESK. The full variable domain, in which reference TRBV14 and TRBJ1-1 provide the parts outside the CDR3, is EAGVTQFPSHSVIEKGQTVTLRCDPISGHDNLYWYRRVMGKEIKFLLHFVKESKQDESGMPNNRFLAERTGGTYSTLKVQPAELEDSGVYFCATDRTVNTEAFFGQGTRLTVV.

This clonotype has more than one count but fewer than ten. J is TRBJ1-1 and V is TRBV28; D is unresolved. This CDR3 spans 13 amino acids. Per germline, CDR1 MDHEN and CDR2 SYDVKM. Trimming shortened V by 6 bases and J by 3 bases, and 11 bases separated the two germline ends. CDR3 in amino acids: CASSFGSYTEAFF. The CDR3 DNA reads TGTGCCAGCAGCTTCGGGTCGTACACTGAAGCTTTCTTT.

The chain couples TRBV18 to TRBJ2-7; 8 positions match TRBD2. The germline V gene encodes CDR1 KGHSH and CDR2 LQKENI. V lost 2 bases and J lost 7; bases outside the gene matches: 4. This CDR3 region has 13 residues. The chain's CDR3 is CASSPSLAAEQYF. The CDR3 DNA is TGTGCCAGCTCACCATCACTAGCGGCGGAGCAGTACTTC.

This clonotype has only a few counts. The gene calls are TRBV7-6 and TRBJ2-7; a possible D gene is TRBD2 (5 bases). CDR3 length: 16 residues. V lost 5 bases to trimming and J lost 4 bases, with 21 bases between them. The germline V gene encodes CDR1 SGHVS and CDR2 FNYEAQ. The CDR3 region has the DNA TGTGCCAGCAGCCCACCATCGGCCGGGGTTGAGTACGAGCAGTACTTC. Translation: CASSPPSAGVEYEQYF.

Regarding this clonotype: This clone may be a read error of a much larger clone one base away. The V and J genes are TRBV7-2 and TRBJ1-5; no definite D call. Per germline, CDR1 SGHTA and CDR2 FQGNSA. The CDR3 is made up of 16 amino acids. V lost 5 bases and J 1 base, leaving 15 bases between the germline ends. In DNA, the CDR3 is TGTGCCAGCAGCGTAGATGCAGGATACAGCAATCAGCCCCAGCATTTT. Translating gives CASSVDAGYSNQPQHF.

The rearrangement joins TRBV28 to TRBJ2-7; D gene unclear. Trimming took 4 bases from V and 4 from J, leaving 11 bases between them. The CDR3 spans 13 residues. CDR1 MDHEN and CDR2 SYDVKM come from the germline V gene. The CDR3 DNA reads TGTGCCAGCAGTTCAGCCCCTGGATACGAGCAGTACTTC. Translation gives CASSSAPGYEQYF.

This clonotype turned up a few times. The rearrangement uses TRBV19 and TRBJ1-6; 9 nucleotides match TRBD1. There are 16 residues in the CDR3. Germline V gene sequence: CDR1 LNHDA, CDR2 SQIVND (reference sequence). After removal of 7 bases from V and 8 bases from J, the junction contained 12 bases not matched to a gene. The CDR3 is CASKDVRDRDYSPLHF. The CDR3 region has the DNA TGTGCCAGTAAAGACGTCCGGGACAGGGATTATTCACCCCTCCACTTT.

The sample holds a few counts of this clonotype. V is TRBV15 and J is TRBJ2-1, with 10 bases aligning to TRBD2. CDR3 length: 17 amino acids. The V gene's germline CDR1 is LNHNV and CDR2 YYDKDF (reference sequence). V lost 3 bases to trimming and J lost 4 bases; unmatched junction nucleotides: 9. In DNA form, the CDR3 reads TGTGCCACCAGCAGCCTTCCCCTAGCGGGAGATTACAATGAGCAGTTCTTC. Translation: CATSSLPLAGDYNEQFF. Using reference TRBV15 and TRBJ2-1 for the parts outside the CDR3, the full variable domain is DAMVIQNPRYQVTQFGKPVTLSCSQTLNHNVMYWYQQKSSQAPKLLFHYYDKDFNNEADTPDNFQSRRPNTSFCFLDIRSPGLGDTAMYLCATSSLPLAGDYNEQFFGPGTRLTVL.

This clonotype was counted a few times. The rearrangement uses TRBV2 and TRBJ2-7, with D perhaps matching TRBD1 or TRBD2 (5 bases each). There are 15 residues in the CDR3. Germline V gene data show CDR1 as SNHLY and CDR2 as FYNNEI. The V end was cut by 3 bases, the J end by 2 bases, with 14 bases between. CDR3: CASSDPGTRAYEQYF. The CDR3 nucleotides are TGTGCCAGCAGTGACCCAGGGACGAGAGCCTACGAGCAGTACTTC. Based on the CDR3 plus reference TRBV2 and TRBJ2-7, the full variable domain is EPEVTQTPSHQVTQMGQEVILRCVPISNHLYFYWYRQILGQKVEFLVSFYNNEISEKSEIFDDQFSVERPDGSNFTLKIRSTKLEDSAMYFCASSDPGTRAYEQYFGPGTRLTVT.

The gene calls are TRBV10-3 and TRBJ1-2, with D perhaps matching TRBD1 (6 bases). The CDR3 consists of 15 residues. With 3 bases removed from V and 2 bases from J, the gap between germline ends came to 13 bases. Per germline, CDR1 ENHRY and CDR2 SYGVKD. CDR3 in amino acids: CAISERGAGNYGYTF. DNA for the CDR3: TGTGCCATCAGTGAAAGGGGGGCCGGGAACTATGGCTACACCTTC.

The chain couples TRBV3-1 to TRBJ2-2, with D unclear. Germline V gene lookup returns CDR1 LGHDT and CDR2 YNNKEL (reference sequence). Trimming removed 3 bases from V and 10 bases from J, with 12 bases in between. The CDR3 is made up of 13 amino acids. Here the CDR3 DNA reads TGTGCCAGCAGCCATATAACGGTTGCGGAGCTGTTTTTT. This encodes CASSHITVAELFF.

This clonotype has at least ten counts. This chain connects TRBV6-1 to TRBJ1-6; D gene ambiguous. Trimming took off 6 bases at V and 2 bases at J, with 8 bases between the two ends. From germline, CDR1 is MNHNS and CDR2 SASEGT. The CDR3 covers 14 residues. CDR3 amino acids: CASRGNAYNSPLHF. CDR3 nucleotides: TGTGCCAGCAGAGGTAACGCCTATAATTCACCCCTCCACTTT.

The chain is built from TRBV10-1 and TRBJ1-4; 8 positions agree with TRBD1. V gave up 4 bases and J gave up 3 bases; unmatched junction bases: 7. The CDR3 totals 16 residues. Germline values: CDR1 WNHNN, CDR2 SYGVQD (reference sequence). CDR3 in amino acids: CASSGPGQESNEKLFF. In nucleotides, the CDR3 is TGCGCCAGCAGTGGGCCGGGACAGGAGTCTAATGAAAAACTGTTTTTT.

CDR3 DNA: TGTGCCAGCAGCTTGGAGGGCGAGACGGCCTTTTATGGCTACACCTTC. This sequence encodes CASSLEGETAFYGYTF. The V gene is TRBV5-6, the J gene TRBJ1-2; D is ambiguous. V lost 0 bases and J lost 5, with 17 bases in between. The CDR3 runs to 16 residues. CDR1 is SGHDT, CDR2 YYEEEE, per germline. The full variable domain, its missing parts supplied by reference TRBV5-6 and TRBJ1-2, is DAGVTQSPTHLIKTRGQQVTLRCSPKSGHDTVSWYQQALGQGPQFIFQYYEEEERQRGNFPDRFSGHQFPNYSSELNVNALLLGDSALYLCASSLEGETAFYGYTFGSGTRLTVV.

The chain combines TRBV2 with TRBJ1-3, with 8 bases that match TRBD1. The ends lost 3 bases at V and 4 bases at J; junction bases unmatched: 8. This CDR3 comprises 16 residues. In germline, CDR1 is SNHLY, CDR2 FYNNEI. CDR3 in DNA: TGTGCCAGCAGTGATCTTGACAGGGGAGAGGGAAACACCATATATTTT. Amino acid sequence: CASSDLDRGEGNTIYF.

This clonotype was detected only a few times. This sequence joins TRBV7-9 and TRBJ2-5; TRBD2 matches at 7 bases. Germline CDR1 SEHNR, CDR2 FQNEAQ (reference sequence). The CDR3 loop spans 16 amino acids. V trimming: 5 bases; J trimming: 3 bases; junction bases outside the gene matches: 12. CDR3: CASSTSRLAHEETQYF. The CDR3 nucleotides read TGTGCCAGCAGCACCTCAAGACTAGCCCACGAAGAGACCCAGTACTTC.

The chain uses TRBV6-5 and TRBJ1-6; weak D call: TRBD1 (6 bases). Germline loops: CDR1 MNHEY, CDR2 SVGAGI. Trimming took off 6 bases at V and 10 bases at J, with 19 bases between the two ends. This CDR3 region has 15 residues. CDR3 nucleotides: TGTGCCAGCAGCCGAAGTACCGGGACACTCTCACCCCTCCACTTT. Protein: CASSRSTGTLSPLHF.

This clonotype was seen repeatedly, ten times or more. J is TRBJ1-2 and V is TRBV12-3 or TRBV12-4, with D possibly being TRBD1 (6 bases). Trimming pared 6 bases from V and 3 bases from J, leaving 14 bases between. This CDR3 contains 14 residues. The CDR3 DNA is TGTGCCAGCAGACCCCGGGGGCGAGACTATGGCTACACCTTC. As protein: CASRPRGRDYGYTF.

This clonotype was seen a handful of times. V and J are TRBV7-6 and TRBJ2-1, with TRBD2 matching 7 bases. Germline V gene lookup returns CDR1 SGHVS and CDR2 FNYEAQ. Losses at the gene ends were 1 base for V and 7 bases for J; bases not matched to a gene: 19. This CDR3 has 19 amino acids. CDR3: CASSLVGGGSTGKGNEQFF. CDR3 coding DNA: TGTGCCAGCAGCTTAGTAGGCGGCGGGAGTACCGGTAAGGGGAATGAGCAGTTCTTC.

J is TRBJ2-7 and V is TRBV28; D unclear. CDR3 size: 14 residues. V shed 3 bases and J shed 1 base, with 10 bases lying between them. Looked up from germline, CDR1 is MDHEN and CDR2 is SYDVKM. The CDR3 nucleotides are TGTGCCAGCAGTTTCTTTGGTGGATCCTACGAGCAGTACTTC. Protein: CASSFFGGSYEQYF.

This clonotype was detected many times. The chain carries TRBV7-6 and TRBJ2-7, with a possible D match to TRBD2 (6 bases). Between the trimmed V and J ends, which lost 0 bases and 3 bases, there was a span of 12 bases. Looked up from germline, CDR1 is SGHVS and CDR2 is FNYEAQ. The CDR3 loop spans 15 amino acids. This CDR3 is CASSLAAGRDYEQYF. The CDR3 region has the DNA TGTGCCAGCAGCTTAGCGGCGGGACGGGACTACGAGCAGTACTTC.

The rearrangement joins TRBV27 to TRBJ2-5; D is ambiguous. The CDR3 has 15 amino acids. The V and J ends lost 3 bases and 4 bases respectively, with 15 bases between them. In germline, CDR1 is MNHEY, CDR2 SMNVEV (reference sequence). As DNA, the CDR3 is TGTGCCAGCAGTTTCTCCGTGTCCTCCCGAGAGACCCAGTACTTC. Its translation is CASSFSVSSRETQYF.

The gene calls are TRBV27 and TRBJ2-7; D may be TRBD2 (6 bases). CDR1 and CDR2 from the germline V gene are MNHEY and SMNVEV (reference sequence). This CDR3 has 13 residues. The V end was cut by 6 bases, the J end by 3 bases, with 12 bases between. The CDR3 DNA reads TGTGCCAGCAGGGGACTCGCACTCTACGAGCAGTACTTC. Translation: CASRGLALYEQYF.

This clonotype was detected ten times or more. The V gene is TRBV7-2, the J gene TRBJ2-5; 7 bases agree with TRBD1. Germline trimming cut 5 bases from V and 2 bases from J; bases unmatched to any gene: 5. Germline CDR1 reads SGHTA; CDR2 reads FQGNSA. The CDR3 runs 14 residues. Here the CDR3 DNA reads TGTGCCAGCAGCCCTCGGGACAGACAAGAGACCCAGTACTTC. Translating it yields CASSPRDRQETQYF.

This clonotype came up a few times. This chain connects TRBV11-2 to TRBJ1-1; D not certain. Germline V gene lookup returns CDR1 SGHAT and CDR2 FQNNGV. V lost 4 bases to trimming and J lost 8 bases, with 11 bases between them. This CDR3 region has 12 residues. DNA of the CDR3: TGTGCCAGCAGCTCTCCCGCGGGGGAAGCTTTCTTT. Amino acids: CASSSPAGEAFF.